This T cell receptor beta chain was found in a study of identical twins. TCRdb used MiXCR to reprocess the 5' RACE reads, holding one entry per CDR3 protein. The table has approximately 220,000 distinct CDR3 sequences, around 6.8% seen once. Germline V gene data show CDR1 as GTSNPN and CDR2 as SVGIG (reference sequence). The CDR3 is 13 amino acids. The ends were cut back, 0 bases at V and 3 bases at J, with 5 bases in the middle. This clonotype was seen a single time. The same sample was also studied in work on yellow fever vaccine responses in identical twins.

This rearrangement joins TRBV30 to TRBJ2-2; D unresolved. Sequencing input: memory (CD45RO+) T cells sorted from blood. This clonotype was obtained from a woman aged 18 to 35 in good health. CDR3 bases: TGTGCCTGGAGTGTATCGGACACCGGGGAGCTGTTTTTT. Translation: CAWSVSDTGELFF.